This T cell receptor beta chain was sequenced for a study of T cell repertoires in aging, cancer and after chemotherapy (dated by TCRdb to about 2019). Describing the broader study: Six donor age groups were covered, ranging from 30 or younger up to 70 or older, and each group contained at least three individuals. TCR repertoires from healthy donor controls were recorded over periods of several months to years and showed clear clonal overlap between repeated samplings. The full dataset contained several million TCR reads. To examine immunoaging and T cell reconstitution after chemotherapy, the study profiled TCR beta repertoires in peripheral blood from healthy donors and cancer patients. Alongside some 96 healthy donors serving as a reference group, the cohort included some 210 cancer patients, of whom more than 85 had hematological cancers and 124 had solid cancers.

Sequences SQVTM (CDR1) and ANQGSEA (CDR2) are obtained from the germline V gene. CDR3 length: 15 amino acids, cysteine to phenylalanine. Of all the DNA, just the CDR3 is kept, 45 bases in frame from base 1. Ends trimmed: V by 6 bases, J by 1 base; bases unmatched to a gene: 9. This clonotype is regarded as medium-sized (0.01 to 0.1%). There is no known antigen for this receptor. No base quality information exists; no much larger clone differs at one position. Overall results and qualifications from the work: In healthy donors, the drop in TCR diversity with age came mainly from a loss of richness, whereas in cancer patients a loss of evenness also played a part. Significantly lower blood TCR diversity and higher clonality were observed in untreated patients with hematological or solid cancers than in age-matched healthy donors. It was noted by the authors that conclusions about immunological memory after chemotherapy cannot be drawn from the repertoire data. Median generation probability increased over the chemotherapy interval in both cancer cohorts, suggesting repertoire reconstitution through rebound thymic output.

Rearranged TRB sequences spanning V, D and J segments were amplified in a multiplex touch-down PCR with a mixed TRB-A/B primer pool. Illumina adapters and sample indices were added to the amplicons in two consecutive PCR reactions performed with Phusion HS II polymerase. The amplicons were purified from gel with the NucleoSpin Gel and PCR Clean-up kit and then assessed with Qubit and an Agilent 2100 Bioanalyzer. Sequencing of libraries was carried out on an Illumina MiSeq in 600-cycle, single-indexed, paired-end runs. The original pipeline was this. MiXCR versions 2.12 and 3.0.5 were used to process TRB sequences. Each unique CDR3 nucleotide sequence was treated as one clone, and only productive sequences with two or more reads were kept. Shannon diversity, evenness, clonality (one minus evenness), and alpha-parameterized diversity profiles from alpha 0 to 5 were included as repertoire metrics. The IGoR algorithm was used to calculate generation probabilities for clones in the paired samples taken before and after chemotherapy. TCRdb trimmed the raw reads at Q25, called clones with MiXCR and kept productive beta chains. Rows matching on CDR3 protein sequence are summarized as one entry with the most common DNA and genes. In this record, the V and J calls reflect TCRdb's handling and not the investigators' own analysis. The sample table contains 3,300 or so distinct CDR3 sequences; only one count was recorded for over 30% of them. The top ten clonotypes cover 40% to 60% of the sample.

TCR beta rearrangements were amplified from genomic DNA isolated from peripheral blood, not from sorted cells or RNA. Sequencing was carried out using blood. In this chain, TRBV29-1 is recombined with TRBJ1-2; 9 central nucleotides agree with TRBD1. This receptor was identified in a human donor in good health. DNA sequence: TGCAGCGTCACCGGGACAGGGAGTCATAACTATGGCTACACCTTC. This is translated as CSVTGTGSHNYGYTF.